This entry lists 14 T cell receptor beta chains sequenced from one sample in a study of T cell responses to AZD1222 COVID-19 vaccine. Sequencing was performed with immunoSEQ multiplex PCR; in TCRdb, only in-frame clones are kept and a portion is missing. The data contain approximately 90,000 clones, 80% to 90% of them seen just once; the ten biggest clones take up 5.5% to 8%. Material: peripheral blood, obtained on day 0 of AZD1222 vaccination. The receptors shown here come from an adult in good health.

This clone was seen only a few times. This chain joins TRBV28 and TRBJ2-7; TRBD2 agrees at 9 bases. V lost 6 bases and J lost 0; bases outside the gene matches: 12. This CDR3 contains 17 residues. Germline loops: CDR1 MDHEN, CDR2 SYDVKM. The CDR3 coding sequence is TGTGCCAGCAGCCCGTTCCCCCCAGCGGGGGGCTCCTACGAGCAGTACTTC. Translation gives CASSPFPPAGGSYEQYF. The full variable domain, its missing parts supplied by reference TRBV28 and TRBJ2-7, is DVKVTQSSRYLVKRTGEKVFLECVQDMDHENMFWYRQDPGLGLRLIYFSYDVKMKEKGDIPEGYSVSREKKERFSLILESASTNQTSMYLCASSPFPPAGGSYEQYFGPGTRLTVT.

The chain employs TRBV6-5 and TRBJ1-6; D is possibly TRBD1 (6 bases). The germline gives CDR1 MNHEY, CDR2 SVGAGI. The CDR3 is made up of 14 amino acids. Trimming took off 10 bases at V and 7 bases at J, with 17 bases between the two ends. This chain's CDR3 is CATRTDPANSPLHF. The CDR3 DNA follows: TGTGCCACCAGGACAGACCCTGCGAATTCACCCCTCCACTTT.

The CDR3 spells CASGLVRGRGKTGELFF. The CDR3 DNA follows: TGTGCTAGTGGTTTGGTGCGCGGCAGGGGGAAGACCGGGGAGCTGTTTTTT. The gene calls are TRBV12-5 and TRBJ2-2, with 7 bases matching TRBD1. Trimming at V came to 0 bases and at J to 5 bases, leaving 9 bases not matched to a gene. This CDR3 contains 17 residues. CDR1 LGHNT and CDR2 FRNRAP come from the germline V gene.

The chain employs TRBV11-2 and TRBJ1-1; D not certain. From germline, CDR1 is SGHAT and CDR2 FQNNGV. V lost 1 base to trimming and J lost 1 base, with 13 bases between them. The CDR3 spans 16 residues. This CDR3 is CASSLGGSRKNTEAFF. Here the CDR3 DNA reads TGTGCCAGCAGCTTAGGAGGAAGTAGGAAGAACACTGAAGCTTTCTTT.

The rearrangement joins TRBV10-2 to TRBJ2-7, with D perhaps matching TRBD1 or TRBD2 (5 bases each). The ends were cut back, 3 bases at V and 6 bases at J, with 15 bases in the middle. The CDR3 has 14 residues. From germline, CDR1 is WSHSY and CDR2 SAAADI. The CDR3: CASSEGTSASEQYF. CDR3 in DNA: TGCGCCAGCAGTGAAGGGACCTCGGCTTCCGAGCAGTACTTC.

The gene calls are TRBV19 and TRBJ1-2; D gene ambiguous. Germline CDR1 reads LNHDA; CDR2 reads SQIVND (reference sequence). The CDR3 has 14 residues. Trimming removed 5 bases from V and 7 bases from J, with 17 bases in between. The CDR3 protein is CASSLPIGIGGYTF. The CDR3 DNA sequence: TGTGCCAGTAGTCTACCCATCGGCATAGGTGGCTACACCTTC. Full variable domain (outside the CDR3, taken from reference TRBV19 and TRBJ1-2): DGGITQSPKYLFRKEGQNVTLSCEQNLNHDAMYWYRQDPGQGLRLIYYSQIVNDFQKGDIAEGYSVSREKKESFPLTVTSAQKNPTAFYLCASSLPIGIGGYTFGSGTRLTVV.

This chain uses TRBV5-1 with TRBJ1-2, with D hard to call. The germline V gene encodes CDR1 SGHRS and CDR2 YFSETQ. The CDR3 spans 13 residues. Trimming pared 0 bases from V and 2 bases from J, leaving 5 bases between. In nucleotides, the CDR3 is TGCGCCAGCAGCTTGGACGGAAACTATGGCTACACCTTC. Encoded protein: CASSLDGNYGYTF. The variable domain in full, completed from reference TRBV5-1 and TRBJ1-2, reads KAGVTQTPRYLIKTRGQQVTLSCSPISGHRSVSWYQQTPGQGLQFLFEYFSETQRNKGNFPGRFSGRQFSNSRSEMNVSTLELGDSALYLCASSLDGNYGYTFGSGTRLTVV.

The rearrangement links TRBV6-2 or TRBV6-3 to TRBJ1-2; D is perhaps TRBD1 (5 bases). Trimming left V 4 bases short and J 4 bases short, with 13 bases between. The CDR3 consists of 14 residues. Germline CDR1 and CDR2: MNHEY and SVGEGT. In nucleotides, the CDR3 is TGTGCCAGCAGTTCTACTGCAGGGATCTATGGCTACACCTTC. It specifies CASSSTAGIYGYTF.

The chain employs TRBV5-8 and TRBJ1-2; no clear D gene. Trimming shortened V by 1 base and J by 12 bases, and 10 bases separated the two germline ends. CDR1 SGHTS and CDR2 YDEGEE come from the germline V gene. The CDR3 has 11 amino acids. The CDR3 is CASSLSIWDTF. CDR3 coding DNA: TGTGCCAGCAGCTTGTCTATTTGGGACACCTTC.

V usage is TRBV25-1 and J usage is TRBJ1-3; D is perhaps TRBD1 (5 bases). The CDR3 length is 15 residues. Trimming stripped 4 bases from V and 4 bases from J, with 14 bases between. CDR1 is MGHDK and CDR2 is SYGVNS in the germline V gene. CDR3 amino acids: CASSAEGSRGNTIYF. CDR3 in DNA: TGTGCCAGCAGTGCCGAGGGGAGTAGAGGAAACACCATATATTTT.

V usage is TRBV7-2 and J usage is TRBJ2-3; the D call may be TRBD1 or TRBD2 (5 bases each). Trimming cost V 5 bases and J 9 bases, with 15 bases left between them. From germline, CDR1 is SGHTA and CDR2 FQGNSA. This CDR3 has 13 residues. For the CDR3, the DNA is TGTGCCAGCAGCCCCGGGGCCGGGGACACGCAGTATTTT. It translates to CASSPGAGDTQYF.

The V call is TRBV7-8, the J call TRBJ1-1; 7 bases are shared with TRBD1. Germline loops: CDR1 SGHVS, CDR2 FQNEAQ. The CDR3 runs to 12 residues. V trimming: 5 bases; J trimming: 11 bases; junction bases outside the gene matches: 8. The CDR3 protein is CASSIDRVVAFF. In DNA, the CDR3 is TGTGCCAGCAGCATCGACAGGGTAGTCGCTTTCTTT. The variable domain in full, with the rest retrieved from reference TRBV7-8 and TRBJ1-1, is GAGVSQSPRYKVAKRGQDVALRCDPISGHVSLFWYQQALGQGPEFLTYFQNEAQLDKSGLPSDRFFAERPEGSVSTLKIQRTQQEDSAVYLCASSIDRVVAFFGQGTRLTVV.

The chain combines TRBV23-1 with TRBJ2-7; TRBD1 aligns across 7 bases. TRBV23-1 is known as an ORF, though its function is uncertain. Unmatched junction bases numbered 7, after V lost 2 bases and J lost 3 bases. This CDR3 contains 15 residues. The CDR3 DNA follows: TGCGCCAGCAGTCAAGCGACAGGGAGAGGCTACGAGCAGTACTTC. It encodes CASSQATGRGYEQYF.

The chain is built from TRBV3-1 (or the pseudogene TRBV3-2) and TRBJ2-7; no definite D call. Germline loops: CDR1 LGHDT, CDR2 YNNKEL (reference sequence). The length of the CDR3 is 16 residues. The V gene lost 0 bases and the J gene lost 0 bases, with 12 bases spanning the gap. The CDR3 sequence is CASSQDPASYSYEQYF. The CDR3 region has the DNA TGTGCCAGCAGCCAAGATCCGGCGAGCTACTCCTACGAGCAGTACTTC.